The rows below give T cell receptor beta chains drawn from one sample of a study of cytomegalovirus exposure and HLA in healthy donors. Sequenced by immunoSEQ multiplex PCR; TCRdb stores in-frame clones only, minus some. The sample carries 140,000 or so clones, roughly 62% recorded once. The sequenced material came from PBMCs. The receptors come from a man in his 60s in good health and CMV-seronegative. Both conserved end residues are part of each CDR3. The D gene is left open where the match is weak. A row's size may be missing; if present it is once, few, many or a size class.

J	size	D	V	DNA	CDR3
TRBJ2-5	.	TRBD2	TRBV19	TGTGCCAGTATACCCCCCCTAGCGGGGCTTTCTCTCCAAGAGACCCAGTACTTC	CASIPPLAGLSLQETQYF
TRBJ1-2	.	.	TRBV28	TGTGCCACCGAGGATCCCACTAACTATGGCTACACCTTC	CATEDPTNYGYTF
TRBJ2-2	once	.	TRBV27	TGTGCCAGCCACAGAGCCAGATCGAACACCGGGGAGCTGTTTTTT	CASHRARSNTGELFF
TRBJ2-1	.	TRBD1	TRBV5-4	TGTGCCAGCAGCTTGGCCCCTGGGACAGACTCCTACAATGAGCAGTTCTTC	CASSLAPGTDSYNEQFF
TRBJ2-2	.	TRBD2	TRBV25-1	TGTGCCAGCAGTGTAGGGGAGGGGTGGACCGGGGAGCTGTTTTTT	CASSVGEGWTGELFF
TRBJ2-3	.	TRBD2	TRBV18	TGTGCCAGCTTAGTAGCGGGAGATTGGACGCAGTATTTT	CASLVAGDWTQYF
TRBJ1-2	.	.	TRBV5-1	TGCGCCAGCAGCTTGGCCACAGATAACTATGGCTACACCTTC	CASSLATDNYGYTF
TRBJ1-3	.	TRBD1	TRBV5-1	TGCGCCAGCAGCTTGGCCGGACAGGGGGGAAACACCATATATTTT	CASSLAGQGGNTIYF
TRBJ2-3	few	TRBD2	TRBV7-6	TGTGCCAGCAGCTTAGATACACTAGCGGGGACAGATACGCAGTATTTT	CASSLDTLAGTDTQYF
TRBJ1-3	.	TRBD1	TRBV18	TGTGCCAGCTCACCCACGGGACAGGGCCCAAACACCATATATTTT	CASSPTGQGPNTIYF
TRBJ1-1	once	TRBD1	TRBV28	TGTGCCAGCAGTGACAGGGGTGACACCGAAGCTTTCTTT	CASSDRGDTEAFF
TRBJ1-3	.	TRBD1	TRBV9	TGTGCCAGCAGCGGGGACAGGTCTAATTCTGGAAACACCATATATTTT	CASSGDRSNSGNTIYF
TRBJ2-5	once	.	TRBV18	TGTGCCAGCTCACCACCTTGGGCGCGAGAGACCCAGTACTTC	CASSPPWARETQYF
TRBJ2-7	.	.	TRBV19	TGTGCCAGTAGTGTCGTCGGAGGGTCCAGAGAGCAGTACTTC	CASSVVGGSREQYF
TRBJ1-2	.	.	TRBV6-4	TGTGCCAGCAGTGACTCGGGGCGGAACTATGGCTACACCTTC	CASSDSGRNYGYTF
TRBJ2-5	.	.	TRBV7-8	TGTGCCAGCAGCTTGGACAGCCAAGAGACCCAGTACTTC	CASSLDSQETQYF
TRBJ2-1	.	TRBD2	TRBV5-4	TGTGCCAGCAGCCCTAGCGGGCCGAGCTCCTACAATGAGCAGTTCTTC	CASSPSGPSSYNEQFF
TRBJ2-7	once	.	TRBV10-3	TGTGCCATCAGACAGGATGCCTACGAGCAGTACTTC	CAIRQDAYEQYF
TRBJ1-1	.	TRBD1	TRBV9	TGTGCCAGCCTAGGGGACAGAGACACTGAAGCTTTCTTT	CASLGDRDTEAFF
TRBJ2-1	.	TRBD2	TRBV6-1	TGTGCCAGCAGTGAAAGCTTCGGACTAGGGGTCTACAATGAGCAGTTCTTC	CASSESFGLGVYNEQFF
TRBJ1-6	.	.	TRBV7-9	TGTGCCAGCAGCTTAGTTCAACAGCCAAATTCACCCCTCCACTTT	CASSLVQQPNSPLHF
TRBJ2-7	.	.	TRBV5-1	TGCGCCAGCAGCCCGGCCGGGACTGTTGTCAACGAGCAGTACTTC	CASSPAGTVVNEQYF
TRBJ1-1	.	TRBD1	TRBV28	TGTGCCAGCAGTTTATACACGGGACAGCTCGTTAACACTGAAGCTTTCTTT	CASSLYTGQLVNTEAFF
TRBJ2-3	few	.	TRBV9	TGTGCCAGCAGCGTAGAAACTTGGGCAACAGATACGCAGTATTTT	CASSVETWATDTQYF
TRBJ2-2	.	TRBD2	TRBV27	TGTGCCAGCAAGTTACTCTTTGCGGGAGGGCAGTACGGGGAGCTGTTTTTT	CASKLLFAGGQYGELFF
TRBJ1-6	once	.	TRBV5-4	TGTGCCAGCAGGGAAGGAGCAAATTCACCCCTCCACTTT	CASREGANSPLHF
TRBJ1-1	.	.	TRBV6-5	TGTGCCAGCAGCCCCCAGCGGGGAGGCACTGAAGCTTTCTTT	CASSPQRGGTEAFF
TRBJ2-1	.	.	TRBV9	TGTGCCAGCAGCGGTTACTACTCCAGTGGTAATGAGCAGTTCTTC	CASSGYYSSGNEQFF
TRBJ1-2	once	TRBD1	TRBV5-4	TGTGCCAGCAGCCCGCGTGGTATATACACAGGGGCGGGTGGCTACACCTTC	CASSPRGIYTGAGGYTF
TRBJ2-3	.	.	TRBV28	TGTGCCAGCAGTTTATCCGTCTCAGATACGCAGTATTTT	CASSLSVSDTQYF
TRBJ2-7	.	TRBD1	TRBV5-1	TGCGCCAGCAGCTTCTCGACCGGGACAGGGTCGTACGAGCAGTACTTC	CASSFSTGTGSYEQYF
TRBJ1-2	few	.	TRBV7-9	TGTGCCGCACTCCTGTCGGGGGGCTATGGCTACACCTTC	CAALLSGGYGYTF
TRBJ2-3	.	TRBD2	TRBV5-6	TGTGCCAGCAGCATCGGACTAGCGGGAGGCGCAGATACGCAGTATTTT	CASSIGLAGGADTQYF
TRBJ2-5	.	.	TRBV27	TGTGCCAGCAGGCGAGACGCCCCTCGGAGGACCCAGTACTTC	CASRRDAPRRTQYF
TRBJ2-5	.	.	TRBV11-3	TGTGCCAGCAGCTTAGATCGAACCGGAGAGACCCAGTACTTC	CASSLDRTGETQYF
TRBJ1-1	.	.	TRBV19	TGTGCCAGTAAGCGGCGAGAGAACACTGAAGCTTTCTTT	CASKRRENTEAFF
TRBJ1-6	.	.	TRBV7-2	TGTGCCAGCAGCCGAGACGGACTCGGAAGTGCGAATTCACCCCTCCACTTT	CASSRDGLGSANSPLHF